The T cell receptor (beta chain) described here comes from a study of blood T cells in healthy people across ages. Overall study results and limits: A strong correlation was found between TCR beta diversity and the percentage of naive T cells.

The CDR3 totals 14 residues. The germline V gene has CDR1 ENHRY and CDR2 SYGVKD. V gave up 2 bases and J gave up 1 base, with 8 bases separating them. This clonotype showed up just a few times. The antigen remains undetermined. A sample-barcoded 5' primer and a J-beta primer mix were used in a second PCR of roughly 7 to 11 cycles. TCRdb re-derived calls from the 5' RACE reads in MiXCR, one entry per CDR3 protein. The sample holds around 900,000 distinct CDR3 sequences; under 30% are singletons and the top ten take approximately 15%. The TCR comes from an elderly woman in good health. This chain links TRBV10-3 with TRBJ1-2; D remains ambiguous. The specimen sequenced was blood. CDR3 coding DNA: TGTGCCATCAGTGAGGGTCGGGATAACTATGGCTACACCTTC. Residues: CAISEGRDNYGYTF.